This is a list of T cell receptor beta chains from one sample in a study of cytomegalovirus exposure and HLA in healthy donors. This table comes from immunoSEQ multiplex PCR, and its TCRdb copy is limited to in-frame clones, with some not included. Of approximately 81,000 clones listed, roughly 72% are singletons. The specimen was PBMCs. These receptor sequences come from a man in his forties in good health and CMV-seropositive. Each CDR3 is given with its conserved first and last residue. A D gene is named only where the DNA matches it firmly. Clone size is given for some rows only: seen once, a few or many times, or a class if the clone is expanded.

clone size: few
J gene: TRBJ2-3
D gene: -
V gene: TRBV9
CDR3 protein: CASSVVGGGEDTQYF
CDR3 DNA: TGTGCCAGCAGCGTAGTAGGGGGCGGGGAAGATACGCAGTATTTT

clone size: -
J gene: TRBJ1-2
D gene: -
V gene: TRBV7-9
CDR3 protein: CASSPDIHYGYTF
CDR3 DNA: TGTGCCAGCAGCCCAGACATACACTATGGCTACACCTTC

clone size: -
J gene: TRBJ2-1
D gene: TRBD2
V gene: TRBV19
CDR3 protein: CASSAMGLAGYGDEQFF
CDR3 DNA: TGTGCCAGTAGCGCCATGGGACTAGCGGGATACGGCGATGAGCAGTTCTTC

clone size: once
J gene: TRBJ1-6
D gene: -
V gene: TRBV25-1
CDR3 protein: CASSREANNSPLHF
CDR3 DNA: TGTGCCAGCTCCAGAGAGGCAAATAATTCACCCCTCCACTTT

clone size: -
J gene: TRBJ2-1
D gene: -
V gene: TRBV30
CDR3 protein: CAWSAGSSYNEQFF
CDR3 DNA: TGTGCCTGGAGTGCTGGGAGCTCCTACAATGAGCAGTTCTTC

clone size: -
J gene: TRBJ2-7
D gene: -
V gene: TRBV5-1
CDR3 protein: CASSLYESSYEQYF
CDR3 DNA: TGCGCCAGCAGCTTGTATGAGAGCTCCTACGAGCAGTACTTC

clone size: -
J gene: TRBJ2-4
D gene: -
V gene: TRBV7-2
CDR3 protein: CASSSPGNIQYF
CDR3 DNA: TGTGCCAGCAGCTCCCCCGGGAACATTCAGTACTTC

clone size: -
J gene: TRBJ2-3
D gene: TRBD2
V gene: TRBV10-3
CDR3 protein: CAIRSGLAGGPGSTDTQYF
CDR3 DNA: TGTGCCATCAGATCCGGACTAGCGGGAGGGCCCGGGAGCACAGATACGCAGTATTTT

clone size: -
J gene: TRBJ2-7
D gene: TRBD2
V gene: TRBV9
CDR3 protein: CASSSSGLAGGEQYF
CDR3 DNA: TGTGCCAGCAGCTCCTCGGGACTAGCTGGGGGGGAGCAGTACTTC

clone size: -
J gene: TRBJ2-1
D gene: -
V gene: TRBV7-2
CDR3 protein: CASSRETGIGSEQFF
CDR3 DNA: TGTGCCAGCAGCCGGGAGACGGGGATAGGTTCTGAGCAGTTCTTC

clone size: once
J gene: TRBJ1-2
D gene: -
V gene: TRBV13
CDR3 protein: CASSLAGANYGYTF
CDR3 DNA: TGTGCCAGCAGCTTAGCAGGGGCTAACTATGGCTACACCTTC

clone size: -
J gene: TRBJ2-3
D gene: TRBD1
V gene: TRBV2
CDR3 protein: CASSGQRQGPQYF
CDR3 DNA: TGTGCCAGCAGTGGGCAACGACAGGGTCCGCAGTATTTT

clone size: -
J gene: TRBJ2-2
D gene: TRBD1
V gene: TRBV9
CDR3 protein: CASSVGTGGNTGELFF
CDR3 DNA: TGTGCCAGCAGCGTAGGCACAGGGGGCAATACCGGGGAGCTGTTTTTT

clone size: -
J gene: TRBJ2-7
D gene: TRBD2
V gene: TRBV28
CDR3 protein: CASSSYLGLADFSYEQYF
CDR3 DNA: TGTGCCAGCAGTTCTTATCTCGGACTAGCGGATTTCTCCTACGAGCAGTACTTC

clone size: -
J gene: TRBJ2-3
D gene: TRBD2
V gene: TRBV5-4
CDR3 protein: CASSVGTSMVDTQYF
CDR3 DNA: TGTGCCAGCAGTGTAGGGACTAGTATGGTAGACACGCAGTATTTT

clone size: -
J gene: TRBJ2-5
D gene: -
V gene: TRBV7-6
CDR3 protein: CASSLVSGETQYF
CDR3 DNA: TGTGCCAGCAGCTTAGTTTCCGGGGAGACCCAGTACTTC

clone size: -
J gene: TRBJ2-1
D gene: TRBD2
V gene: TRBV5-1
CDR3 protein: CASSPPGLAHYNEQFF
CDR3 DNA: TGCGCCAGCAGCCCCCCGGGACTAGCGCATTACAATGAGCAGTTCTTC

clone size: -
J gene: TRBJ1-4
D gene: TRBD1
V gene: TRBV6-1
CDR3 protein: CASREGTGKGDNEKLFF
CDR3 DNA: TGTGCCAGCAGAGAAGGGACAGGGAAAGGAGATAATGAAAAACTGTTTTTT